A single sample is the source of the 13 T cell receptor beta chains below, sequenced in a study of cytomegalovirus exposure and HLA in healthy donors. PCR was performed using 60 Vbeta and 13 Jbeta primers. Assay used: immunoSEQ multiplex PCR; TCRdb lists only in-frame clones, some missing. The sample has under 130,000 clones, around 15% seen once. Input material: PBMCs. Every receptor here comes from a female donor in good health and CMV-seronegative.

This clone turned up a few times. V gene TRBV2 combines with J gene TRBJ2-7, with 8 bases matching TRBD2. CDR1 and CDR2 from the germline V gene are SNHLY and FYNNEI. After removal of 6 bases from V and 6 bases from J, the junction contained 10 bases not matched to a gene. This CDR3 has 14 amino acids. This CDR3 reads CASRAREGAGEQYF. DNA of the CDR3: TGTGCCAGCAGAGCCCGGGAGGGCGCGGGCGAGCAGTACTTC.

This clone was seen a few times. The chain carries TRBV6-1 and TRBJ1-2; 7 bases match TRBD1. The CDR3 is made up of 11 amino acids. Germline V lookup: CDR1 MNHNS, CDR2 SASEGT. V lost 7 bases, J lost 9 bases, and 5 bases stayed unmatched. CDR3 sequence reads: CASIGGLSYTF. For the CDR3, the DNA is TGTGCCAGCATAGGGGGCTTAAGCTACACCTTC.

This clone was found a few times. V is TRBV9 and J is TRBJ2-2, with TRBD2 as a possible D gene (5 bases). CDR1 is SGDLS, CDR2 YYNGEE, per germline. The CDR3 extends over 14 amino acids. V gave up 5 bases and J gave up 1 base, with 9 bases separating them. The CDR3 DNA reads TGTGCCAGCAGGGGAGTAGGGAACACCGGGGAGCTGTTTTTT. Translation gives CASRGVGNTGELFF. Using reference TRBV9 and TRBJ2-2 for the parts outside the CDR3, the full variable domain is DSGVTQTPKHLITATGQRVTLRCSPRSGDLSVYWYQQSLDQGLQFLIQYYNGEERAKGNILERFSAQQFPDLHSELNLSSLELGDSALYFCASRGVGNTGELFFGEGSRLTVL.

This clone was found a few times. The CDR3 protein is CASSQAPSGGAHEQYF. As DNA, the CDR3 is TGCGCCAGCAGCCAAGCCCCCAGCGGGGGGGCCCACGAGCAGTACTTC. This chain connects TRBV4-1 to TRBJ2-7, with TRBD2 matching over 10 bases. Per the germline V gene, CDR1 is MGHRA and CDR2 is YSYEKL. The V and J ends lost 1 base and 5 bases, in that order; junction bases with no gene match: 8. The CDR3 consists of 16 residues.

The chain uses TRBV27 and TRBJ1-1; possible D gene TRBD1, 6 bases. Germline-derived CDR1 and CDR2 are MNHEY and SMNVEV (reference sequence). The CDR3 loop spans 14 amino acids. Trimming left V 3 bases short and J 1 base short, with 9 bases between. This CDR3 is CASSFGQWNTEAFF. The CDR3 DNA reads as TGTGCCAGCAGTTTTGGACAGTGGAACACTGAAGCTTTCTTT.

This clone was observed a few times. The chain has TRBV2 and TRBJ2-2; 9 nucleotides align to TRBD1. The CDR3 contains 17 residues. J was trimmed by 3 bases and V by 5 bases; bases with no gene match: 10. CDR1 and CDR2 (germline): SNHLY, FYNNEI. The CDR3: CASSSTGGEVYTGELFF. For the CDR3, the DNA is TGTGCCAGCAGTAGCACAGGGGGCGAGGTCTACACCGGGGAGCTGTTTTTT. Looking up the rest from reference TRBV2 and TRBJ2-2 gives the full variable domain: EPEVTQTPSHQVTQMGQEVILRCVPISNHLYFYWYRQILGQKVEFLVSFYNNEISEKSEIFDDQFSVERPDGSNFTLKIRSTKLEDSAMYFCASSSTGGEVYTGELFFGEGSRLTVL.

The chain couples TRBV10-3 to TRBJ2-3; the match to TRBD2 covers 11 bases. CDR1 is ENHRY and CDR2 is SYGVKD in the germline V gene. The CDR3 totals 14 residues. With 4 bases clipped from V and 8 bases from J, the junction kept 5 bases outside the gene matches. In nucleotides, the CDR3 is TGTGCCATCAGTGGAACTAGCGGGGGAGCTACGCAGTATTTT. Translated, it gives CAISGTSGGATQYF.

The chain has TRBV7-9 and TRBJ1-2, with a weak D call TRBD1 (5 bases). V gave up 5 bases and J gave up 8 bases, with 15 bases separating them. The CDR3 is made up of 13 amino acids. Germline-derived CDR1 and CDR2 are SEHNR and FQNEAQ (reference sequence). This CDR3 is CASSNGGVEGYTF. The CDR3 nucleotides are TGTGCCAGCAGCAACGGGGGGGTAGAGGGCTACACCTTC.

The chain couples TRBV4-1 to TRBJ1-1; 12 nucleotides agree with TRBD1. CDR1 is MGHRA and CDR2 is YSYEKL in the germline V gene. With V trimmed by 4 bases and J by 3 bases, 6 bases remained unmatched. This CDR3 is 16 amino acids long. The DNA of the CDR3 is TGCGCCAGCAGCCCGGGACAGGGGGCGCGTCACACTGAAGCTTTCTTT. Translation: CASSPGQGARHTEAFF.

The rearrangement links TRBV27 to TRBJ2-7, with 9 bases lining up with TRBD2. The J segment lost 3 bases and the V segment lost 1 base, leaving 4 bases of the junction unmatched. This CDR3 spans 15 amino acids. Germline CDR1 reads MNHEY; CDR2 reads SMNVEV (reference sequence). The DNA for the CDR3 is TGTGCCAGCAGTTTATGGGCTAGCGGGATCTACGAGCAGTACTTC. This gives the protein CASSLWASGIYEQYF.

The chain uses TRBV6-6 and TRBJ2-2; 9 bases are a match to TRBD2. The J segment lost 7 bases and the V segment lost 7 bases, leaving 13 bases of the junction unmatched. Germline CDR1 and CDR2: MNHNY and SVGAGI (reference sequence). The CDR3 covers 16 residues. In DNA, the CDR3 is TGTGCCAGCATGGTAACTAGCGGGTTGAAGATCGGGGAGCTGTTTTTT. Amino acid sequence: CASMVTSGLKIGELFF.

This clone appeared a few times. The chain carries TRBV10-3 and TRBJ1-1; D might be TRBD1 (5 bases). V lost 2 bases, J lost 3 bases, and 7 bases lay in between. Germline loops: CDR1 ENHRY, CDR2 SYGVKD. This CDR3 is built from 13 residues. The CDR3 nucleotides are TGTGCCATCAGTGAGGCCAGGGACACTGAAGCTTTCTTT. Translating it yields CAISEARDTEAFF.

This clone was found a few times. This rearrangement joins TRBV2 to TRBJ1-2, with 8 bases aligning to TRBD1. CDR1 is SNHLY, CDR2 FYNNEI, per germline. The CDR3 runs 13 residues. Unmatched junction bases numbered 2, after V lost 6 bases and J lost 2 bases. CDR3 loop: CASSPGGNYGYTF. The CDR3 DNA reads TGTGCCAGCAGCCCAGGGGGCAACTATGGCTACACCTTC.